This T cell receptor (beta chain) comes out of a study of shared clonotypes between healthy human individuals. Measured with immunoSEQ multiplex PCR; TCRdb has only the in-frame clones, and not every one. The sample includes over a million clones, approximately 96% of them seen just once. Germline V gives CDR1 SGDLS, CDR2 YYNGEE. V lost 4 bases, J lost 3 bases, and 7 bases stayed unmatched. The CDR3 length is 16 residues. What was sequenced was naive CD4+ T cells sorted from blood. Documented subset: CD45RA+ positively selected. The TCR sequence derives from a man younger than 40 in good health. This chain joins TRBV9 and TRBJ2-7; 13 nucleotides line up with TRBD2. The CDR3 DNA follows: TGTGCCAGCAGCTCCCGAAGGACTAGCGGGAGCTACGAGCAGTACTTC. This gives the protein CASSSRRTSGSYEQYF.